The 16 T cell receptor beta chains presented below share a single source sample, sequenced in a study of long-term antiretroviral therapy in people with HIV. Running of the v3.0 immunoSEQ assay took place at survey level. Here immunoSEQ multiplex PCR was the method, and the copy in TCRdb shows in-frame clones only, minus some. The data hold about 14,000 clones, with 88% observed a single time. The sequencing used unsorted PBMCs, collected 6.2 years after starting antiretroviral therapy. The receptors come from a man aged 35-49 years with HIV.

This chain links TRBV7-6 with TRBJ1-1; D unresolved. Germline V gene sequence: CDR1 SGHVS, CDR2 FNYEAQ. The length of the CDR3 is 13 residues. Trimming shortened V by 5 bases and J by 5 bases, and 12 bases separated the two germline ends. DNA of the CDR3: TGTGCCAGCAGCATCGGTCCCGTGACTGAAGCTTTCTTT. Residues: CASSIGPVTEAFF.

The chain couples TRBV27 to TRBJ2-1; no firm D call. The CDR3 is 13 residues long. Trimming left V 2 bases short and J 8 bases short, with 10 bases between. Looked up from germline, CDR1 is MNHEY and CDR2 is SMNVEV (reference sequence). The CDR3 DNA follows: TGTGCCAGCAGTTTAGTAGGAGCCCATGAGCAGTTCTTC. This codes for CASSLVGAHEQFF.

The V call is TRBV30, the J call TRBJ2-2; 7 nucleotides line up with TRBD2. The ends lost 4 bases at V and 1 base at J; junction bases unmatched: 6. This CDR3 is built from 15 residues. Germline assignment: CDR1 GTSNPN and CDR2 SVGIG (reference sequence). The CDR3 nucleotides are TGTGCCTGGACCAGCGAGCGGGAGAACACCGGGGAGCTGTTTTTT. Its protein is CAWTSERENTGELFF.

CDR3 amino acids: CASSWDINREKLFF. For the CDR3, the DNA is TGCGCCAGCAGCTGGGACATAAATCGTGAAAAACTGTTTTTT. V usage is TRBV5-1 and J usage is TRBJ1-4; tentatively, D is TRBD1 (6 bases). Trimming removed 3 bases at V and 7 bases at J, with 13 bases between. Germline lookup yields CDR1 SGHRS and CDR2 YFSETQ. There are 14 residues in the CDR3. Supplemented by reference TRBV5-1 and TRBJ1-4, the full variable domain reads KAGVTQTPRYLIKTRGQQVTLSCSPISGHRSVSWYQQTPGQGLQFLFEYFSETQRNKGNFPGRFSGRQFSNSRSEMNVSTLELGDSALYLCASSWDINREKLFFGSGTQLSVL.

On this clone itself: One end of the junction varies from germline; a read error may be responsible. This rearrangement joins TRBV14 to TRBJ2-1; no clear D. CDR3 length: 15 residues. Germline loops: CDR1 SGHDN, CDR2 FVKESK. DNA for the CDR3: TGTGCCAGCAGCCAATTTTCCCTCTCCTACAATGGGCAGTTCTTC. As protein: CASSQFSLSYNGQFF.

Regarding this clone: A read error may account for a junction end that differs from germline. The rearrangement joins TRBV6-1 to TRBJ2-7, with D uncertain. Germline CDR1 and CDR2: MNHNS and SASEGT. The CDR3 loop spans 16 amino acids. The CDR3 spells CASREALQLEIYEQYF. CDR3 DNA: TGTGCCAGCAGGGAAGCGTTACAGCTAGAGATCTACGAGCAGTACTTC.

The V call is TRBV7-2, the J call TRBJ2-7, with TRBD1 as a possible D gene (5 bases). This CDR3 has 16 residues. Trimming removed 1 base at V and 1 base at J, with 14 bases between. CDR1 SGHTA and CDR2 FQGNSA come from the germline V gene. This CDR3 reads CASSLVGPGSSYEQYF. The CDR3 DNA is TGTGCCAGCAGCTTAGTGGGCCCAGGGTCGTCCTACGAGCAGTACTTC.

This clone was counted only a few times. J is TRBJ1-1 and V is TRBV15; 7 bases are shared with TRBD1. J lost 3 bases, V lost 5 bases, and 3 bases had no gene match. This CDR3 region has 13 residues. Germline assignment: CDR1 LNHNV and CDR2 YYDKDF (reference sequence). The CDR3 DNA reads TGTGCCACCAGCGCCGGGACAGACACTGAAGCTTTCTTT. The encoded protein is CATSAGTDTEAFF.

This chain's CDR3 is CASSLDPSYGYTF. The DNA for the CDR3 is TGTGCCAGCAGCTTAGATCCCAGCTATGGCTACACCTTC. The genes are TRBV11-2 and TRBJ1-2; no clear D gene. Trimming cost V 0 bases and J 4 bases, with 6 bases left between them. Germline V gene sequence: CDR1 SGHAT, CDR2 FQNNGV. The CDR3 consists of 13 residues.

This clone was counted a few times. The chain has TRBV4-2 and TRBJ2-1; 11 bases are shared with TRBD2. The J segment lost 8 bases and the V segment lost 0 bases, leaving 6 bases of the junction unmatched. The germline CDR1 and CDR2 sequences are LGHNA and YNFKEQ. CDR3 length equals 16 residues. CDR3 amino acids: CASSQDLGLAADEQFF. CDR3 DNA sequence: TGTGCCAGCAGCCAAGATCTGGGACTAGCGGCAGATGAGCAGTTCTTC.

The V and J genes are TRBV5-4 and TRBJ2-3; 14 positions match TRBD2. With V trimmed by 4 bases and J by 4 bases, 17 bases remained unmatched. CDR3 length equals 20 residues. Germline V gene lookup returns CDR1 SGHNT and CDR2 YYREEE (reference sequence). As DNA, the CDR3 is TGTGCCAGCAGCCCAGGACTAGCGGGAGGACTCCCGTTAAGGTCAGATACGCAGTATTTT. Translating gives CASSPGLAGGLPLRSDTQYF.

There are a few counts of this clone. The chain couples TRBV7-3 to TRBJ2-2, with 12 nucleotides matching TRBD2. Germline CDR1 reads SGHTA; CDR2 reads FQGTGA. The length of the CDR3 is 15 residues. J gave up 1 base and V 6 bases, and 0 bases lay outside the gene matches. The CDR3 is CASRTSGGNTGELFF. The CDR3 region has the DNA TGTGCCAGCAGGACTAGCGGGGGGAACACCGGGGAGCTGTTTTTT.

The chain joins TRBV7-3 to TRBJ2-1; D is unclear. Germline values: CDR1 SGHTA, CDR2 FQGTGA. Between the trimmed V and J ends, which lost 3 bases and 0 bases, there was a span of 9 bases. The CDR3 is made up of 15 amino acids. The CDR3 sequence is CASSFGESSYNEQFF. As DNA, the CDR3 is TGTGCCAGCAGCTTTGGAGAAAGCTCCTACAATGAGCAGTTCTTC.

This clone was counted only a few times. The V gene is TRBV30, the J gene TRBJ1-5, with D tentatively TRBD1 (5 bases). Per germline, CDR1 GTSNPN and CDR2 SVGIG (reference sequence). The V gene lost 5 bases and the J gene lost 3 bases, with 11 bases spanning the gap. The CDR3 extends over 13 amino acids. The CDR3 sequence: CAWDTGFNQPQHF. For the CDR3, the DNA is TGTGCCTGGGATACAGGATTCAATCAGCCCCAGCATTTT.

The chain is built from TRBV6-5 and TRBJ2-1; D is undetermined. V lost 2 bases to trimming and J lost 7 bases, with 12 bases between them. The CDR3 is made up of 14 amino acids. Germline V gives CDR1 MNHEY, CDR2 SVGAGI. For the CDR3, the DNA is TGTGCCAGCAGTTACGGGCACCGTCCAAATGAGCAGTTCTTC. It encodes CASSYGHRPNEQFF.

The gene calls are TRBV29-1 and TRBJ2-7; the D call may be TRBD1 or TRBD2 (6 bases each). CDR1 SQVTM and CDR2 ANQGSEA come from the germline V gene. V lost 5 bases, J lost 7 bases, and 21 bases lay in between. The CDR3 has 14 amino acids. CDR3 sequence reads: CSVPQGRVGGEQYF. The CDR3 nucleotides read TGCAGCGTTCCACAGGGACGGGTCGGAGGGGAGCAGTACTTC.